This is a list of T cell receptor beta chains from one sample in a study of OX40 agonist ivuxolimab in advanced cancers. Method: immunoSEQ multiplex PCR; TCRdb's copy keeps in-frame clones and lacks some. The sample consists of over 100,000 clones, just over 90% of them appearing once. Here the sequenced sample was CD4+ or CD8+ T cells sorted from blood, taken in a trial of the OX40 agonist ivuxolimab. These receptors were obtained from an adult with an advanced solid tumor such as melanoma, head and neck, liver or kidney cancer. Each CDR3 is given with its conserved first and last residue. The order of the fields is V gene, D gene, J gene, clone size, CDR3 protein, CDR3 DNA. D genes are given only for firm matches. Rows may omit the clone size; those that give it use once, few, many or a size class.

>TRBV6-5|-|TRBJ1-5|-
CASSSPGGDQPQHF
TGTGCCAGCAGTTCGCCGGGGGGAGATCAGCCCCAGCATTTT
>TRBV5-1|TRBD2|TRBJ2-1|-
CASSSGLAGWDEQFF
TGCGCCAGCAGCTCGGGACTAGCGGGTTGGGATGAGCAGTTCTTC
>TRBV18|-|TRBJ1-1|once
CASLSGENTEAFF
TGTGCCAGCTTATCCGGGGAGAACACTGAAGCTTTCTTT
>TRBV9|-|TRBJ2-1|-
CASSGKTSLPYNEQFF
TGTGCCAGCAGCGGAAAGACTAGTTTGCCCTACAATGAGCAGTTCTTC
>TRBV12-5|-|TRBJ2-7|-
CASGYPRGSWSYEQYF
TGTGCTAGTGGTTACCCAAGGGGTAGCTGGTCCTACGAGCAGTACTTC
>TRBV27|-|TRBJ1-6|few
CASSTSSGSSYNSPLHF
TGTGCCAGCAGTACCTCTTCGGGGAGCTCCTATAATTCACCCCTCCACTTT
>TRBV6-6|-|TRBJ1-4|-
CASSYSKGSNEKLFF
TGTGCCAGCAGTTACTCGAAGGGCAGCAATGAAAAACTGTTTTTT
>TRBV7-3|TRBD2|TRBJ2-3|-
CASSPGLAADTQYF
TGTGCCAGCAGCCCAGGACTAGCGGCCGATACGCAGTATTTT
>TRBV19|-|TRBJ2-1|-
CASSLPNGFRSYNEQFF
TGTGCCAGTAGTCTACCAAACGGATTCAGATCCTACAATGAGCAGTTCTTC
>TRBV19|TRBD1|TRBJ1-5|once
CASSMGGTAGQPQHF
TGTGCCAGTAGTATGGGCGGGACAGCCGGTCAGCCCCAGCATTTT
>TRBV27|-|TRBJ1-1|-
CASSPSGTEAFF
TGTGCCAGCAGTCCCTCGGGCACTGAAGCTTTCTTT
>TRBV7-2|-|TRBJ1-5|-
CASSLHGRGYSNQPQHF
TGTGCCAGCAGCCTCCACGGACGGGGATATAGCAATCAGCCCCAGCATTTT
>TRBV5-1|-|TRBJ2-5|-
CASSLVLAELMGTQYF
TGCGCCAGCAGCTTGGTCTTAGCGGAGCTAATGGGGACCCAGTACTTC
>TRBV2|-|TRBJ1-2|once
CASLLEDFDGYTF
TGTGCCAGTCTCCTTGAGGATTTCGATGGCTACACCTTC
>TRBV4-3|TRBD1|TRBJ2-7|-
CASSQDAHRGYEQYF
TGCGCCAGCAGCCAAGACGCTCACAGGGGATACGAGCAGTACTTC
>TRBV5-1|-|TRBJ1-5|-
CASSLRSGANQPQHF
TGCGCCAGCAGCTTGCGGTCTGGGGCAAATCAGCCCCAGCATTTT
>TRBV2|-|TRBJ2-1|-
CASSQRPNEQFF
TGTGCCAGCAGCCAGCGCCCCAATGAGCAGTTCTTC
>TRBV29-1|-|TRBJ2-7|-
CSVASSTGFHEQYF
TGCAGCGTCGCATCTAGCACAGGGTTTCACGAGCAGTACTTC
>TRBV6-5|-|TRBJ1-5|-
CASSYREGGNQPQHF
TGTGCCAGCAGTTACAGGGAAGGGGGCAATCAGCCCCAGCATTTT
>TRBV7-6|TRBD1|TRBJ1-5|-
CASSLQTGGNQPQHF
TGTGCCAGCAGCCTCCAGACAGGGGGCAATCAGCCCCAGCATTTT
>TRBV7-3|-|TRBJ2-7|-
CASTLRGTSSYEQYF
TGTGCCAGCACGCTTCGGGGAACGAGCTCCTACGAGCAGTACTTC
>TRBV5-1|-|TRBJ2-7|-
CASSLAAYSYEQYF
TGCGCCAGCAGCTTGGCTGCGTACTCCTACGAGCAGTACTTC
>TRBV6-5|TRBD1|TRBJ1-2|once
CASSYKGQEYGYTF
TGTGCCAGCAGTTACAAGGGACAGGAATATGGCTACACCTTC
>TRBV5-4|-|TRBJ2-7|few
CASSPPGMGSYEQYF
TGTGCCAGCAGCCCCCCCGGAATGGGCTCCTACGAGCAGTACTTC
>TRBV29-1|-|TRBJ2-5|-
CSVESASREQYF
TGCAGCGTTGAAAGTGCGTCCAGGGAGCAGTACTTC
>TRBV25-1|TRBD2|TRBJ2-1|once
CASSEYRLAGGSNEQFF
TGTGCCAGCAGTGAATACAGACTAGCGGGAGGTTCGAATGAGCAGTTCTTC
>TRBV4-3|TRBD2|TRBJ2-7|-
CASSQDGTSGTYEQYF
TGCGCCAGCAGCCAAGATGGGACTAGCGGGACCTACGAGCAGTACTTC
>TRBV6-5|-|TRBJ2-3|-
CASNRGLLSTDTQYF
TGTGCCAGCAATAGGGGACTCCTCAGCACAGATACGCAGTATTTT
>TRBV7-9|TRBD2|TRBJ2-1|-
CASSPQGLAGYNEQFF
TGTGCCAGCAGCCCCCAAGGACTAGCGGGATACAATGAGCAGTTCTTC
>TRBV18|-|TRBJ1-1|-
CASSSDGNLNTEAFF
TGTGCCAGCTCATCGGACGGTAACCTGAACACTGAAGCTTTCTTT
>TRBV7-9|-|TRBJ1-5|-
CASSLAPDRGYNQPQHF
TGTGCCAGCAGCTTAGCCCCGGACAGAGGGTACAATCAGCCCCAGCATTTT
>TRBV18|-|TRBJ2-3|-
CASSPIARSTDTQYF
TGTGCCAGCTCACCTATTGCCAGGAGCACAGATACGCAGTATTTT
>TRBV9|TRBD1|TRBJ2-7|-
CASGKNPGQASYEQYF
TGTGCCAGCGGCAAAAACCCGGGACAGGCTTCCTACGAGCAGTACTTC
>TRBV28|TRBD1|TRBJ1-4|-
CASNLEQGAEKLFF
TGTGCCAGCAACCTCGAGCAGGGGGCGGAAAAACTGTTTTTT
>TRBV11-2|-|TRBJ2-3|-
CASSLATSTDTQYF
TGTGCCAGCAGCTTAGCCACTAGCACAGATACGCAGTATTTT
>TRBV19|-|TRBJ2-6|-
CASSTPGTFKVISGANVLTF
TGTGCCAGTAGTACCCCCGGGACATTTAAAGTAATCTCTGGGGCCAACGTCCTGACTTTC
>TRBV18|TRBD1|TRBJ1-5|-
CASSPGDRGLLVQPQHF
TGTGCCAGCTCACCTGGGGACAGGGGGCTATTGGTTCAGCCCCAGCATTTT
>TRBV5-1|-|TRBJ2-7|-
CASSFPGTPYEQYF
TGCGCCAGCAGCTTCCCTGGGACCCCCTACGAGCAGTACTTC
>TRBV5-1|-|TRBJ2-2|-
CASSSANTGELFF
TGCGCCAGCAGCAGCGCGAACACCGGGGAGCTGTTTTTT
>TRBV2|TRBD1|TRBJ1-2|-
CASDRDRVLGYTF
TGTGCCAGCGACCGGGACAGGGTGCTTGGCTACACCTTC
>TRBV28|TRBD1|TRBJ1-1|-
CASSLPGGTEAFF
TGTGCCAGCAGTTTACCAGGGGGCACTGAAGCTTTCTTT
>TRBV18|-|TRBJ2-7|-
CASSPNPGADSYEQYF
TGTGCCAGCTCACCAAATCCGGGAGCCGACTCCTACGAGCAGTACTTC
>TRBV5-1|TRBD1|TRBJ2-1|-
CASRQGSSSYNEQFF
TGCGCCAGCCGACAGGGGTCGAGCTCCTACAATGAGCAGTTCTTC
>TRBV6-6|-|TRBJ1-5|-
CASSSHPQQPQHF
TGTGCCAGCAGTTCACATCCCCAACAGCCCCAGCATTTT
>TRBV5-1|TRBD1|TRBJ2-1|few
CATGTGGYNEQFF
TGCGCCACCGGGACAGGAGGATACAATGAGCAGTTCTTC
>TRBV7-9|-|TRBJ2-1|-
CASSPGTGGRGKQFF
TGTGCCAGCAGCCCCGGAACGGGAGGTAGGGGGAAGCAGTTCTTC
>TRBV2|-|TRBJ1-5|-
CASRLGGSNQPQHF
TGTGCCAGCAGGTTGGGAGGTAGCAATCAGCCCCAGCATTTT
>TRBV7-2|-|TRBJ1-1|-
CASSSRVEAFF
TGTGCCAGCAGCTCCCGGGTTGAAGCTTTCTTT
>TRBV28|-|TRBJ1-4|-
CASMRRNNEKLFF
TGTGCCAGCATGCGGCGAAATAATGAAAAACTGTTTTTT
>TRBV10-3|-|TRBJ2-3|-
CAAAGTVDTQYF
TGTGCCGCGGCAGGGACTGTCGATACGCAGTATTTT
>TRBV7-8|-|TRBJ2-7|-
CASSSNYEQYF
TGTGCCAGCAGCTCTAACTACGAGCAGTACTTC